This TCR beta chain was sequenced for a study of blood T cell repertoires in COVID-19. Germline assignment: CDR1 KGHSH and CDR2 LQKENI. Trimming shortened V by 5 bases and J by 3 bases, and 10 bases separated the two germline ends. The CDR3 contains 13 residues. Grouping used clinical history reported by participants in a survey and questionnaire. Each recovered donor of Cohort 3 presented with two negative PCRs, clearance, or symptom resolution. Original analysis: Amplified reference gene primers provided the basis for estimating nucleated cell counts. Assay: immunoSEQ multiplex PCR; the TCRdb copy retains only in-frame clones and omits some. V and J calls and clone size come straight from that table; D and trimming were deduced from the DNA. The sample shows over 250,000 clones, approximately 90% of them seen only once.

The sequence was collected from a woman aged 18-29 years who had recovered from COVID-19. Specimen: PBMCs or T cells enriched from blood (not recorded which). The rearrangement links TRBV18 to TRBJ1-1; tentative D call: TRBD1 (5 bases). DNA for the CDR3: TGTGCCAGCTCAGTAGAAGGGGACACTGAAGCTTTCTTT. This gives the protein CASSVEGDTEAFF.